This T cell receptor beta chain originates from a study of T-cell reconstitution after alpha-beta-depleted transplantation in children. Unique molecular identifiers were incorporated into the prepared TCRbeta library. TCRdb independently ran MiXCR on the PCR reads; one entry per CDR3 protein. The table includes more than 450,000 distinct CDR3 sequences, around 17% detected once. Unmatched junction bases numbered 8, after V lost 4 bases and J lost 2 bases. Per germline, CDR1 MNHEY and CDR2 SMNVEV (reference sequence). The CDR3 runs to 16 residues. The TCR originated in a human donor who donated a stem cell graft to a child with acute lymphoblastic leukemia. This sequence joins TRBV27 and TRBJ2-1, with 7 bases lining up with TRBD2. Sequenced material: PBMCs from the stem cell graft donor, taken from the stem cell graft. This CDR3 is CASSSIVGGAYNEQFF. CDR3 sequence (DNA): TGTGCCAGCAGTTCTATCGTTGGGGGGGCCTACAATGAGCAGTTCTTC.